One and the same sample provided the 17 T cell receptor beta chains below, sequenced in a study of response to subunit inactivated influenza vaccine. Using its own MiXCR run on the RT-PCR reads, TCRdb lists one record per CDR3 protein. This sample yields about 780,000 distinct CDR3 sequences, of which roughly 18% are seen a single time; roughly 11% belongs to the top ten. The sample in question was PBMCs from blood, obtained more than 4 days after vaccination. These receptors came from a middle-aged man who received an inactivated influenza vaccine.

The V and J genes are TRBV21-1 and TRBJ2-7; the table names TRBD1, a call not compared with the DNA. TRBV21-1 has pseudogene status. This CDR3 has 15 amino acids. CDR3 loop: CASSKGDRATYEQYF. DNA for the CDR3: TGTGCCAGCAGCAAAGGGGACAGGGCCACCTACGAGCAGTACTTC.

The chain links TRBV5-1 to TRBJ1-2; D unclear. V was trimmed by 5 bases and J by 1 base, leaving 9 bases between them. In germline, CDR1 is SGHRS, CDR2 YFSETQ. The CDR3 totals 13 residues. The CDR3 here is CASRIDDNYGYTF. The CDR3 DNA reads as TGCGCCAGCAGAATCGACGATAACTATGGCTACACCTTC.

This clonotype was recorded a few times. The V and J genes are TRBV20-1 and TRBJ2-1, with D uncertain. The CDR3 consists of 13 residues. V was pared by 7 bases and J by 0 bases, with 10 bases between. CDR1 is DFQATT and CDR2 is SNEGSKA in the germline V gene (reference sequence). CDR3 protein: CSGTRGSYNEQFF. DNA for the CDR3: TGCAGTGGAACCCGAGGCTCCTACAATGAGCAGTTCTTC.

This chain uses TRBV7-2 with TRBJ1-1, with 7 bases matching TRBD1. V gave up 5 bases and J gave up 3 bases; unmatched junction bases: 9. This CDR3 has 15 amino acids. Germline CDR1 SGHTA, CDR2 FQGNSA. The CDR3 nucleotides are TGTGCCAGCAGCCCCATACCGGGACAGTACACTGAAGCTTTCTTT. Its translation: CASSPIPGQYTEAFF.

This clonotype showed up just a few times. The chain links TRBV5-6 to TRBJ2-5; D gene uncertain. Trimming took 10 bases from V and 0 from J, leaving 16 bases between them. This CDR3 is built from 14 residues. The germline V gene encodes CDR1 SGHDT and CDR2 YYEEEE. The DNA for the CDR3 is TGTGCCTCCGAAGAGCGCTCGTACCAAGAGACCCAGTACTTC. Its protein product is CASEERSYQETQYF.

The chain couples TRBV29-1 to TRBJ2-7, with a tentative D call TRBD1 (6 bases). In germline, CDR1 is SQVTM, CDR2 ANQGSEA. The V gene lost 5 bases and the J gene lost 0 bases, with 11 bases spanning the gap. CDR3 length: 13 amino acids. CDR3 region: CSVFVGGSYEQYF. CDR3 bases: TGCAGCGTTTTCGTAGGGGGCTCCTACGAGCAGTACTTC.

This chain joins TRBV4-2 and TRBJ2-1; D is uncertain. Germline V gene data show CDR1 as LGHNA and CDR2 as YNFKEQ. The germline V and J ends were trimmed by 0 bases and 0 bases, with 6 bases remaining between them. The CDR3 runs to 15 residues. The CDR3 region is CASSQDEDSYNEQFF. CDR3 bases: TGTGCCAGCAGCCAAGATGAGGACTCCTACAATGAGCAGTTCTTC.

V and J are TRBV29-1 and TRBJ2-5; 8 nucleotides match TRBD2. Trimming cost V 7 bases and J 1 base; bases outside gene matches: 5. The CDR3 extends over 13 amino acids. Germline V gene data show CDR1 as SQVTM and CDR2 as ANQGSEA. The CDR3 sequence is CSARGAIQETQYF. Written as DNA, the CDR3 is TGCAGCGCGCGGGGGGCCATCCAAGAGACCCAGTACTTC.

The chain's CDR3 is CSARSTQGSGNIQYF. The CDR3 DNA sequence: TGCAGTGCTAGATCCACCCAGGGCTCAGGAAACATTCAGTACTTC. The chain uses TRBV20-1 and TRBJ2-4; TRBD1 might be the D (5 bases). V was trimmed by 2 bases and J by 6 bases, leaving 17 bases between them. This CDR3 is built from 15 residues. Germline CDR1 DFQATT, CDR2 SNEGSKA (reference sequence).

This chain joins TRBV5-4 and TRBJ1-5, with 10 bases aligning to TRBD1. Unmatched junction bases numbered 3, after V lost 4 bases and J lost 2 bases. Germline lookup yields CDR1 SGHNT and CDR2 YYREEE (reference sequence). CDR3 length: 15 residues. DNA of the CDR3: TGTGCCAGCAGCGCAGGGACAGGGGGCAATCAGCCCCAGCATTTT. Its protein product is CASSAGTGGNQPQHF.

The V gene is TRBV7-2, the J gene TRBJ2-3, with D hard to call. Trimming pared 3 bases from V and 2 bases from J, leaving 9 bases between. The CDR3 runs to 14 residues. CDR1 SGHTA and CDR2 FQGNSA come from the germline V gene. In DNA form, the CDR3 reads TGTGCCAGCAGCTTTCTAAGGTTCACAGATACGCAGTATTTT. Translated, it gives CASSFLRFTDTQYF.

The chain's CDR3 is CASSLAPGQGGYEQYF. The DNA for the CDR3 is TGTGCCAGCAGCTTAGCTCCGGGACAGGGTGGCTACGAGCAGTACTTC. The chain combines TRBV7-6 with TRBJ2-7, with 9 bases matching TRBD1. The CDR3 length is 16 residues. Trimming took 0 bases from V and 3 from J; bases not matched to a gene: 6. CDR1 and CDR2 from the germline V gene are SGHVS and FNYEAQ.

The chain carries TRBV4-3 and TRBJ2-1, with 10 bases identical to TRBD2. The junction had 5 bases not matched to a gene; V was cut back by 0 bases and J by 6 bases. The CDR3 covers 16 residues. Germline-derived CDR1 and CDR2 are LGHNA and YSLEER. The CDR3 is CASSQDPASGGNEQFF. The CDR3 bases are TGCGCCAGCAGCCAAGACCCGGCTAGCGGGGGCAATGAGCAGTTCTTC.

This clonotype has a handful of counts. This chain joins TRBV12-3 or TRBV12-4 and TRBJ1-2, with 11 bases identical to TRBD1. The CDR3 is made up of 16 amino acids. J was trimmed by 2 bases and V by 5 bases; bases with no gene match: 7. The CDR3 nucleotides are TGTGCCAGCAGTCCCGGGACAGGGGGAATGAACTATGGCTACACCTTC. This encodes CASSPGTGGMNYGYTF.

The rearrangement joins TRBV20-1 to TRBJ1-3; unclear D gene. The germline V gene encodes CDR1 DFQATT and CDR2 SNEGSKA (reference sequence). V gave up 0 bases and J gave up 7 bases, with 13 bases separating them. The CDR3 runs 14 residues. The CDR3 loop is CSARDPRTVNTIYF. CDR3 in DNA: TGCAGTGCTAGAGATCCGAGGACTGTCAACACCATATATTTT.

This clonotype was found many times. The V call is TRBV10-2, the J call TRBJ2-3; 10 bases line up with TRBD2. The germline V gene has CDR1 WSHSY and CDR2 SAAADI. The CDR3 has 15 amino acids. V lost 2 bases and J lost 4; bases outside the gene matches: 3. The CDR3 spells CASSEPSGGADTQYF. CDR3 nucleotides: TGCGCCAGCAGTGAGCCCAGCGGGGGGGCAGATACGCAGTATTTT.

The CDR3 spells CATSRAGGLSYNEQFF. DNA of the CDR3: TGTGCCACCAGCAGAGCAGGGGGCCTATCCTACAATGAGCAGTTCTTC. The V call is TRBV15, the J call TRBJ2-1, with TRBD1 matching 8 bases. The junction had 3 bases not matched to a gene; V was cut back by 1 base and J by 1 base. Germline-derived CDR1 and CDR2 are LNHNV and YYDKDF (reference sequence). The CDR3 runs to 16 residues.